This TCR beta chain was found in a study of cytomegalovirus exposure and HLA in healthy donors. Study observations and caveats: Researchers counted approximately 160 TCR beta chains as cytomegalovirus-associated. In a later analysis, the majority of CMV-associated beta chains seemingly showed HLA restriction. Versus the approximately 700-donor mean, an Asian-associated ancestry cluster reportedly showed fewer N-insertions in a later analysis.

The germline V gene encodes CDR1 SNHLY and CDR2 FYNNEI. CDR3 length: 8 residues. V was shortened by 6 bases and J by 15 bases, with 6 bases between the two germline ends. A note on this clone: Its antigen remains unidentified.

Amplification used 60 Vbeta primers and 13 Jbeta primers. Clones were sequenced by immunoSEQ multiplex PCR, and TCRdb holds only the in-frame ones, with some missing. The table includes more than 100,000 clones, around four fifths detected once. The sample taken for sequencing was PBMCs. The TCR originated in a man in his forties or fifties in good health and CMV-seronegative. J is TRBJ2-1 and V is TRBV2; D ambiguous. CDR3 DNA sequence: TGTGCCAGCAGCTCCGGGTTCTTC. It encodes CASSSGFF. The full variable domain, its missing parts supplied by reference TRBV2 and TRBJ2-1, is EPEVTQTPSHQVTQMGQEVILRCVPISNHLYFYWYRQILGQKVEFLVSFYNNEISEKSEIFDDQFSVERPDGSNFTLKIRSTKLEDSAMYFCASSSGFFGPGTRLTVL.